Shown below are 4 T cell receptor beta chains from a single sample sequenced in a study of blood T cell repertoires in COVID-19. Repertoires were generated with immunoSEQ multiplex PCR, while TCRdb's copy carries only in-frame clones and drops some. In the table there are 150,000 to 200,000 clones, approximately 87% of which are singletons. The sample was peripheral blood. The receptors come from a woman between 70 and 85 years old with COVID-19, enrolled during active disease.

This chain joins TRBV4-3 and TRBJ2-7, with 8 bases fitting TRBD1. The germline CDR1 and CDR2 sequences are LGHNA and YSLEER. CDR3 length equals 16 residues. The V segment lost 1 base and the J segment 7 bases; nucleotides outside the gene matches: 12. CDR3 sequence reads: CASSQALIQGAEEQYF. The CDR3 coding sequence is TGCGCCAGCAGCCAAGCCCTGATCCAGGGGGCGGAGGAGCAGTACTTC.

This rearrangement joins TRBV19 to TRBJ1-2; TRBD1 might be the D (5 bases). This CDR3 contains 13 residues. Per the germline V gene, CDR1 is LNHDA and CDR2 is SQIVND (reference sequence). Trimming took off 8 bases at V and 1 base at J, with 11 bases between the two ends. The CDR3 spells CASLGDFNYGYTF. The CDR3 DNA reads as TGTGCCAGTCTAGGGGATTTTAACTATGGCTACACCTTC. The whole variable domain, filled in from reference TRBV19 and TRBJ1-2, reads DGGITQSPKYLFRKEGQNVTLSCEQNLNHDAMYWYRQDPGQGLRLIYYSQIVNDFQKGDIAEGYSVSREKKESFPLTVTSAQKNPTAFYLCASLGDFNYGYTFGSGTRLTVV.

Comments on this clone: The same CDR3 also results from other DNA sequences found in this sample. This chain links TRBV19 with TRBJ1-3; TRBD1 agrees at 10 bases. The V gene end was trimmed by 9 bases and the J gene end by 2 bases; junction bases not matched to a gene: 1. This CDR3 contains 13 residues. Germline CDR1 LNHDA, CDR2 SQIVND (reference sequence). The CDR3 loop is CASGQGAGNTIYF. Written as DNA, the CDR3 is TGTGCCAGCGGACAGGGGGCTGGAAACACCATATATTTT.

V usage is TRBV20-1 and J usage is TRBJ2-7, with 13 positions matching TRBD2. The CDR3 runs to 14 residues. The J segment lost 6 bases and the V segment lost 3 bases, leaving 5 bases of the junction unmatched. The germline gives CDR1 DFQATT, CDR2 SNEGSKA (reference sequence). CDR3 bases: TGCAGTGCTAGTCCGAGACTAGCGGGAGGCGAGCAGTACTTC. Translating gives CSASPRLAGGEQYF.